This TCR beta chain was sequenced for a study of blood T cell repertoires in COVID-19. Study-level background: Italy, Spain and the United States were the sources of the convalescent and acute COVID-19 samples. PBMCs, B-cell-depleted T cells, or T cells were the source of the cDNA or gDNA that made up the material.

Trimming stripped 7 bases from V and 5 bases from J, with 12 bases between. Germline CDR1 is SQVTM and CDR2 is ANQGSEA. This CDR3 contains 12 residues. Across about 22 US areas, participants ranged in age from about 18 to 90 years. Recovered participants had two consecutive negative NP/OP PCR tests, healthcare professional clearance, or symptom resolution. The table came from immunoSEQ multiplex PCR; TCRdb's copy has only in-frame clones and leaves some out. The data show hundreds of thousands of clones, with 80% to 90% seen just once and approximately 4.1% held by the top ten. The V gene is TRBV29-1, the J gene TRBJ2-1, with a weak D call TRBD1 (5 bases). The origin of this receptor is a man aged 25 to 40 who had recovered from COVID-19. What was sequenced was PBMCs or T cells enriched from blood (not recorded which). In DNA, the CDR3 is TGCAGCGCATACAGGTCCCACAATGAGCAGTTCTTC. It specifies CSAYRSHNEQFF.